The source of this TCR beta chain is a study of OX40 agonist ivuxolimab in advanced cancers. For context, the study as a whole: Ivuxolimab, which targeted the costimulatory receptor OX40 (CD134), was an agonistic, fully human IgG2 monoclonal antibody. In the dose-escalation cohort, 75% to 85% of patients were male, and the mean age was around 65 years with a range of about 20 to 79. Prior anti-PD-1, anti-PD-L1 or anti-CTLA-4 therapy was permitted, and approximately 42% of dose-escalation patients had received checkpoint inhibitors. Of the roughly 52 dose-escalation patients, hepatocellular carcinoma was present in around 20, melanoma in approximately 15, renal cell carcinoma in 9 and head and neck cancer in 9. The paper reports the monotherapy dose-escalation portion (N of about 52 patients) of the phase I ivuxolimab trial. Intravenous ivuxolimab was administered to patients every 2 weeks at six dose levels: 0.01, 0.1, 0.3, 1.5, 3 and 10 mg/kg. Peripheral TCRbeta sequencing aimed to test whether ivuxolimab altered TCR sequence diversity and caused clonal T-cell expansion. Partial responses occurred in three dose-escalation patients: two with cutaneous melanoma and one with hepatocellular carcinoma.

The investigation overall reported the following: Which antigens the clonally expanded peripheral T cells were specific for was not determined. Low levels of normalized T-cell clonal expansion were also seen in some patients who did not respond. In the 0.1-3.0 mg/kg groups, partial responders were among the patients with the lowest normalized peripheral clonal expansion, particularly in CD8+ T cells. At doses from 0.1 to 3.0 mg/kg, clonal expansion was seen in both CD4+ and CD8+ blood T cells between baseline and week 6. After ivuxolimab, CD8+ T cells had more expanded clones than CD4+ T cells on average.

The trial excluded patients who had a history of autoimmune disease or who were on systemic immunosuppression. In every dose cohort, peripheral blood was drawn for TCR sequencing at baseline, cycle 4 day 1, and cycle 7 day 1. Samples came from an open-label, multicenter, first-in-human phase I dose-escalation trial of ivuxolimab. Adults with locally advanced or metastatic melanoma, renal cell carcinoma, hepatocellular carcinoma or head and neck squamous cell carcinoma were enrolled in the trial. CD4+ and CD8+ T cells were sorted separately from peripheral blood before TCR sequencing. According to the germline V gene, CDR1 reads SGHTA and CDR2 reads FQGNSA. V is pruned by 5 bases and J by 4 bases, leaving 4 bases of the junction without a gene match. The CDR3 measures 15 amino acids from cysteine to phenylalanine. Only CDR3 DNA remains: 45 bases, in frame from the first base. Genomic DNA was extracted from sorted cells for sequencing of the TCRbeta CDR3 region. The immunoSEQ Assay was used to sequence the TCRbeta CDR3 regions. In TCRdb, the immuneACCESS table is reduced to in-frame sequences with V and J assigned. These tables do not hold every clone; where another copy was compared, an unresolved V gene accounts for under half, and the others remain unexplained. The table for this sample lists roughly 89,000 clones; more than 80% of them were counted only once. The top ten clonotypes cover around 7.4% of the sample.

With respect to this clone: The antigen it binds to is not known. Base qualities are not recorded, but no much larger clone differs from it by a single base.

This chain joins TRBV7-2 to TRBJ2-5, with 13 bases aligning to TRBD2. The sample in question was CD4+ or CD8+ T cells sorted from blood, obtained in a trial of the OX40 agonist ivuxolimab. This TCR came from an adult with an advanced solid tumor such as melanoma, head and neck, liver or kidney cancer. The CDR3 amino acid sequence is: CASSPTSGRGETQYF. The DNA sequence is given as TGTGCCAGCAGCCCTACTAGCGGGAGGGGAGAGACCCAGTACTTC. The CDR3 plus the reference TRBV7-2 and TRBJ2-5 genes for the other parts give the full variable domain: GAGVSQSPSNKVTEKGKDVELRCDPISGHTALYWYRQSLGQGLEFLIYFQGNSAPDKSGLPSDRFSAERTGGSVSTLTIQRTQQEDSAVYLCASSPTSGRGETQYFGPGTRLLVL.